In its sample, the clone carrying this T cell receptor (beta chain) was seen many times. Its matching antigen is unknown. The sample originates from a study of spatial heterogeneity in lung cancer. Study-level information: Each unique TCR and UMI combination was seen more than ten times on average in raw reads.

Regarding the study as a whole: Coverage estimated for tumor T cells reached approximately 7% for alpha chains and 13% for beta chains. Within tumors, counts of expanded alpha and beta TCRs tracked tumor mutation counts.

TCR cDNA molecules were tagged individually, and each one carried a unique molecular identifier. TCRdb re-derived calls from the 5' RACE reads in MiXCR, one entry per CDR3 protein. The sample has more than 7,000 distinct CDR3 sequences, about 8.8% seen once; the top ten hold roughly 23%. This CDR3 comprises 16 residues. Trimming took 4 bases from V and 3 from J; bases not matched to a gene: 7. Per germline, CDR1 SQVTM and CDR2 ANQGSEA. Time point indicated: sample taken at primary tumor resection. Whole RNA came from tumor, nontumor lung or frozen PBMC and was sequenced without being sorted. Sample: lung tumor tissue, taken at surgery. The receptor comes from a male donor with early-stage non-small cell lung cancer. The chain joins TRBV29-1 to TRBJ2-1, with 12 bases lining up with TRBD2. CDR3 region: CSVGGLAGGIYNEQFF. The CDR3 DNA reads TGCAGCGTTGGAGGGCTAGCGGGGGGGATCTACAATGAGCAGTTCTTC.